This T cell receptor beta chain was sequenced in a study of T cells after yellow fever vaccination. Looking at the study overall: Each low-cell-number fraction was prepared by means of SMART-Seq v4 Ultra Low Input. General observations from the study: It was a small share of clonotypes that appeared in both CD4 and CD8 compartments. Booster sampling recovered most clones from primary vaccination (under 98% CD4, just over 85% CD8).

Germline-derived CDR1 and CDR2 are SGHTA and FQGNSA. The CDR3 extends over 14 amino acids. The ends were cut back, 3 bases at V and 4 bases at J, with 12 bases in the middle. As regards this clonotype: Its antigen is still unknown.

TCRdb independently ran MiXCR on the 5' RACE reads; one entry per CDR3 protein. The profile shows a few hundred thousand distinct CDR3 sequences, around 4.9% of them singletons. The sequence came from a man aged 18-30 years who received the YFV17D yellow fever vaccine. The source material was CD4+ T cells sorted from PBMCs, sampled on the day of the yellow fever booster vaccination. This sequence joins TRBV7-2 and TRBJ1-1; no reliable D call. This chain's CDR3 is CASSFGRGRTEAFF. CDR3 sequence (DNA): TGTGCCAGCAGCTTCGGGCGGGGTCGCACTGAAGCTTTCTTT.